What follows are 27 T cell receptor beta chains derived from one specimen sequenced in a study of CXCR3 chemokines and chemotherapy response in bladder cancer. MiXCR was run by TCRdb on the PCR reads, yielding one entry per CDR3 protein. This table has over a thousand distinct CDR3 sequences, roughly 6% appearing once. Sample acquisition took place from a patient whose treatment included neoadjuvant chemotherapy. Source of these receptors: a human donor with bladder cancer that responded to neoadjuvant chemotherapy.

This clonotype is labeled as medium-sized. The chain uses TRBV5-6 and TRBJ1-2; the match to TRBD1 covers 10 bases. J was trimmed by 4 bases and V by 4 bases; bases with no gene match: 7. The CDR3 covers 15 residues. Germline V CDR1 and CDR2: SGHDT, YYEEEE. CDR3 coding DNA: TGTGCCAGCAGCCAGACAGGGGGCTCAGGCTATGGCTACACCTTC. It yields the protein CASSQTGGSGYGYTF. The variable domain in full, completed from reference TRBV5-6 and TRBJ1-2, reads DAGVTQSPTHLIKTRGQQVTLRCSPKSGHDTVSWYQQALGQGPQFIFQYYEEEERQRGNFPDRFSGHQFPNYSSELNVNALLLGDSALYLCASSQTGGSGYGYTFGSGTRLTVV.

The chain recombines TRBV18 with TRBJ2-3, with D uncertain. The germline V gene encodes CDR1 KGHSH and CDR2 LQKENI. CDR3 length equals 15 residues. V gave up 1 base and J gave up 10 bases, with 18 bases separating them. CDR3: CASSPQGFNSDAQYF. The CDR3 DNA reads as TGTGCCAGCTCACCACAGGGATTTAACTCTGATGCGCAGTATTTT.

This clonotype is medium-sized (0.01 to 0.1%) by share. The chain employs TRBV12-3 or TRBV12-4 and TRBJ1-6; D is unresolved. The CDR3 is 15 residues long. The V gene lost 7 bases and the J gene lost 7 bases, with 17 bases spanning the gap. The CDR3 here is CASTPGTVQNSPLHF. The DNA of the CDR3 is TGTGCCAGCACCCCGGGCACGGTGCAAAATTCACCCCTCCACTTT.

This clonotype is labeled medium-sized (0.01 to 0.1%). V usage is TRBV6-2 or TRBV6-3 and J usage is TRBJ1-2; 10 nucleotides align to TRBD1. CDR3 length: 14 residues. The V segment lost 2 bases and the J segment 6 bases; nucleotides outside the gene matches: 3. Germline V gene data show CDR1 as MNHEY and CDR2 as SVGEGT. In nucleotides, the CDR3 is TGTGCCAGCAGTTACCTGGGACAGGGGCATGGCTACACCTTC. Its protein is CASSYLGQGHGYTF.

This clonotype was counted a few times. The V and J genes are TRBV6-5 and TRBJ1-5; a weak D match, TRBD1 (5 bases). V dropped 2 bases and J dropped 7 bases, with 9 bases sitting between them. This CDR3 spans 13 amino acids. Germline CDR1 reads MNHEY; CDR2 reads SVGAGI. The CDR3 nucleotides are TGTGCCAGCAGTTACACCAGGGCCCAGCCCCAGCATTTT. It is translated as CASSYTRAQPQHF.

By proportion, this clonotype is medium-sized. The CDR3 region has the DNA TGTGCCAGCAGGGACGCAGGGGGCGAAGGGGACTATGGCTACACCTTC. Translated: CASRDAGGEGDYGYTF. The V gene is TRBV6-1, the J gene TRBJ1-2; 8 bases fit TRBD1. The CDR3 length is 16 residues. J was trimmed by 3 bases and V by 6 bases; bases with no gene match: 12. Germline CDR1 reads MNHNS; CDR2 reads SASEGT.

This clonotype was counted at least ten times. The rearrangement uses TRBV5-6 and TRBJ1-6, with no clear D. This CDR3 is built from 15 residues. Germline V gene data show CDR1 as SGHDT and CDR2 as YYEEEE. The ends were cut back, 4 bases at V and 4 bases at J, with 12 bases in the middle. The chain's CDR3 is CASSIGRLYNSPLHF. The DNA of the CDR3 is TGTGCCAGCAGCATCGGACGGCTTTATAATTCACCCCTCCACTTT.

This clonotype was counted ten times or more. This CDR3 is CATSRLRGLGNEQFF. In DNA, the CDR3 is TGTGCCACCAGCAGGCTGAGAGGACTGGGAAATGAGCAGTTCTTC. V gene TRBV15 combines with J gene TRBJ2-1; D is perhaps TRBD2 (5 bases). In germline, CDR1 is LNHNV, CDR2 YYDKDF (reference sequence). The length of the CDR3 is 15 residues. V lost 3 bases and J lost 7, with 16 bases in between.

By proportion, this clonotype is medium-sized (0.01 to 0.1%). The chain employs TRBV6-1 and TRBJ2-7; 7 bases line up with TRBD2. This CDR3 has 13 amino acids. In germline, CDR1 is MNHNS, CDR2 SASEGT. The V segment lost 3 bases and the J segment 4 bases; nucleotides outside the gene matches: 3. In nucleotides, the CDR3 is TGTGCCAGCAGTGACGGGGGGATATACGAGCAGTACGTC. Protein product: CASSDGGIYEQYV.

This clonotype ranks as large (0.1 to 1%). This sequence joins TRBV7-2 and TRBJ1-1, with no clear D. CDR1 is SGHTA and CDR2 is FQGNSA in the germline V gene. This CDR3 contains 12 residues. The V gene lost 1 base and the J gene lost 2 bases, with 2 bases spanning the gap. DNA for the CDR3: TGTGCCAGCAGCTTAGTAAACACTGAAGCTTTCTTT. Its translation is CASSLVNTEAFF.

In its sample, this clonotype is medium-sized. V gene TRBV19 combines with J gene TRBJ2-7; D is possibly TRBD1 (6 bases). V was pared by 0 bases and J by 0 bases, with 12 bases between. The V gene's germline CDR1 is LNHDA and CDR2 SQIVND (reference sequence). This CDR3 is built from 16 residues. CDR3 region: CASSIEEQGDSYEQYV. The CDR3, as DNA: TGTGCCAGTAGTATAGAGGAACAGGGCGACTCCTACGAGCAGTACGTC.

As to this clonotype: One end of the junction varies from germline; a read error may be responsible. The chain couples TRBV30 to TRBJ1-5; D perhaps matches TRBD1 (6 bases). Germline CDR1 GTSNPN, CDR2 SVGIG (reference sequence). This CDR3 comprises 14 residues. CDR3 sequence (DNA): TGTGCCCGGAGTGCGGACAGTTCCCTCCAGCCCCTGCATTTT. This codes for CARSADSSLQPLHF.

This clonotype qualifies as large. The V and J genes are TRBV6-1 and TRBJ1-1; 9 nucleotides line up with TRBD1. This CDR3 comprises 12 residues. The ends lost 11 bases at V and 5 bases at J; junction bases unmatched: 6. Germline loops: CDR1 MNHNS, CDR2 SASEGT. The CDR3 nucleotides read TGTGCCGGGGACAGGGTTGGGACTGAAGCTTTCTTT. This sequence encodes CAGDRVGTEAFF.

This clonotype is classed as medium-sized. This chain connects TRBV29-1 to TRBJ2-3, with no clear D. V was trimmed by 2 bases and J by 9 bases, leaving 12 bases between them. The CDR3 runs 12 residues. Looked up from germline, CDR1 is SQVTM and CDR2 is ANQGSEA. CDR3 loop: CSVENARRTQYF. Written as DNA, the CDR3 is TGCAGCGTTGAAAATGCCCGGCGGACGCAGTATTTT.

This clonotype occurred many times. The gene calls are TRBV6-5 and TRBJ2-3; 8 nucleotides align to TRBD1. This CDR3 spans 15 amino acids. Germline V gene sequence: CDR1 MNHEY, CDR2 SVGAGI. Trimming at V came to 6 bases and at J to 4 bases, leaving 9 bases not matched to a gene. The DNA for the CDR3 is TGTGCCAGCAGGTTACGGACAGGGCTGGCAGATACGCAGTATTTT. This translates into CASRLRTGLADTQYF.

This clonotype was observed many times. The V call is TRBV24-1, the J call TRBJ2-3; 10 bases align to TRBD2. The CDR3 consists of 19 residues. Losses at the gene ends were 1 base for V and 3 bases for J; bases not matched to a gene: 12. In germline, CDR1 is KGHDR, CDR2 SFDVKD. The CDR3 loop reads CATSDFTQRGGYKTDTQYF. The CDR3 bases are TGTGCCACCAGTGATTTCACCCAGCGGGGGGGCTATAAGACAGATACGCAGTATTTT.

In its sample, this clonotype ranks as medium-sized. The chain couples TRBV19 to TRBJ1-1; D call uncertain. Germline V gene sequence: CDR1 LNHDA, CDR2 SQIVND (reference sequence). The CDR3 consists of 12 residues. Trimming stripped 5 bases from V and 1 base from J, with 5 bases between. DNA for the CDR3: TGTGCCAGTAGTCCTACGAACACTGAAGCTTTCTTT. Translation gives CASSPTNTEAFF.

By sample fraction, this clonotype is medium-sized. The CDR3 is CASRPRVTGANVLTF. Written as DNA, the CDR3 is TGTGCCAGCAGGCCTAGGGTGACTGGGGCCAACGTCCTGACTTTC. The chain links TRBV6-2 or TRBV6-3 to TRBJ2-6; no definite D call. This CDR3 is 15 amino acids long. The V end lost 6 bases, the J end lost 2 bases, and 11 bases lay between the germline ends. Per the germline V gene, CDR1 is MNHEY and CDR2 is SVGEGT.

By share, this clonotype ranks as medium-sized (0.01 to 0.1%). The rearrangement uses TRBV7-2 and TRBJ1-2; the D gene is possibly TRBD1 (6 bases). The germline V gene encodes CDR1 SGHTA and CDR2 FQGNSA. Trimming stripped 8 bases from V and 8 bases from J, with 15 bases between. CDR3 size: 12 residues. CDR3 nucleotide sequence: TGTGCCAGCCGGCGGGGGGCAGAGGGCTACACCTTC. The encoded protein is CASRRGAEGYTF.

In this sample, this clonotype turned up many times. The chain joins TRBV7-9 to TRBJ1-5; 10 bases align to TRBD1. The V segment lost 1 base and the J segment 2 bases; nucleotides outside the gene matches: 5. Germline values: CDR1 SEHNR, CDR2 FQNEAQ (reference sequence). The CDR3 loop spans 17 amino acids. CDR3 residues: CASSLGTGTGGNQPQHF. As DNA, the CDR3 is TGTGCCAGCAGCTTAGGGACTGGGACAGGGGGCAATCAGCCCCAGCATTTT.

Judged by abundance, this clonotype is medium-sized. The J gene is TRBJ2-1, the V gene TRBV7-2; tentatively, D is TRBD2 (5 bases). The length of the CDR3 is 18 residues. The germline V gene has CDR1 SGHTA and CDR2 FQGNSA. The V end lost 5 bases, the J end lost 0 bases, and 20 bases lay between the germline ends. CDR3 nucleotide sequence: TGTGCCAGCAGCGGAGGAAGCCTCAGCACGCCCTCCTACAATGAGCAGTTCTTC. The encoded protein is CASSGGSLSTPSYNEQFF.

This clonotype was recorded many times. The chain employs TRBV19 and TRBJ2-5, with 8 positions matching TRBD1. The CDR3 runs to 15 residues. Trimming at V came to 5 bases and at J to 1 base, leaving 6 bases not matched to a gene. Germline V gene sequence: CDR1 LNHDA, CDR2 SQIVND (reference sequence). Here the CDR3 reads CASSYLQGAQETQYF. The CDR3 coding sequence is TGTGCCAGTAGTTACCTTCAGGGGGCCCAAGAGACCCAGTACTTC.

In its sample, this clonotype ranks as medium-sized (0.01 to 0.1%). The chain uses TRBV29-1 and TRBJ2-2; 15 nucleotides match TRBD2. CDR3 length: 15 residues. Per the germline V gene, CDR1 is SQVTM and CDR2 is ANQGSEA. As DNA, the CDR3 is TGCAGTTGCTTGGGGACTAGCGGGGGGACCGGGGAGCTGTTTTTT. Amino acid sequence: CSCLGTSGGTGELFF.

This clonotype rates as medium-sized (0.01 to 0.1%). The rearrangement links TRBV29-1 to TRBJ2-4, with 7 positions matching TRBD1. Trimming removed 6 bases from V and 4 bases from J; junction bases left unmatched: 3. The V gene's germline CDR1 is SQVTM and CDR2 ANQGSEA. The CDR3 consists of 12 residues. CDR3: CSVGQSKNIQYF. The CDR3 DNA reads TGCAGCGTGGGACAGTCAAAAAACATTCAGTACTTC. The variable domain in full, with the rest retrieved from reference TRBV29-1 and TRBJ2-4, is SAVISQKPSRDICQRGTSLTIQCQVDSQVTMMFWYRQQPGQSLTLIATANQGSEATYESGFVIDKFPISRPNLTFSTLTVSNMSPEDSSIYLCSVGQSKNIQYFGAGTRLSVL.

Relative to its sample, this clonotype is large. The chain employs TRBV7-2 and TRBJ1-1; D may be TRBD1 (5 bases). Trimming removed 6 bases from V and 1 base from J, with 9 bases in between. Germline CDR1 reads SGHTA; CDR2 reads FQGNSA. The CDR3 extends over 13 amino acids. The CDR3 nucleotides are TGTGCCAGCAGGCGAACAGGGAACACTGAAGCTTTCTTT. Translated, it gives CASRRTGNTEAFF. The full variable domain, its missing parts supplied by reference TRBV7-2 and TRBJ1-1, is GAGVSQSPSNKVTEKGKDVELRCDPISGHTALYWYRQSLGQGLEFLIYFQGNSAPDKSGLPSDRFSAERTGGSVSTLTIQRTQQEDSAVYLCASRRTGNTEAFFGQGTRLTVV.

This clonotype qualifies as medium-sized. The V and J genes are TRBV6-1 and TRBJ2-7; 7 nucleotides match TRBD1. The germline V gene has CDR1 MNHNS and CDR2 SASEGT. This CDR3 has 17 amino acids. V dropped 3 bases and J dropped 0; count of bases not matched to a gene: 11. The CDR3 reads CASSDLPGTETSYEQYF. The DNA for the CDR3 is TGTGCCAGCAGTGACCTACCCGGGACAGAGACCTCCTACGAGCAGTACTTC.

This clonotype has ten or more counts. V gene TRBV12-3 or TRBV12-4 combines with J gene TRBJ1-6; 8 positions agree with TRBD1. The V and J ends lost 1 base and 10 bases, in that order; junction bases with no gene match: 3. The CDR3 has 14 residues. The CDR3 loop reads CASSLGTGSSPLHF. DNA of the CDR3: TGTGCCAGCAGTTTAGGGACAGGGTCATCACCCCTCCACTTT.